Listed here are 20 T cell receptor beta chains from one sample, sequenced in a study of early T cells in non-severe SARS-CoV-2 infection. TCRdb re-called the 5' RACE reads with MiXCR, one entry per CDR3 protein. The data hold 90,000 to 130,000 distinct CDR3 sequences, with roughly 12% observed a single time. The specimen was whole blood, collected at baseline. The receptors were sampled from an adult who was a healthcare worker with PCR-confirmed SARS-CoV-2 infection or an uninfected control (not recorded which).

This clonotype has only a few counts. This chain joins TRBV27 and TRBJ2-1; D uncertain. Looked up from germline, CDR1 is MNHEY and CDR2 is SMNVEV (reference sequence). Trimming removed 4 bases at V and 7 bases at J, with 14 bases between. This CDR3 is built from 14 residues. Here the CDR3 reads CASSSYSRDNEQFF. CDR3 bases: TGTGCCAGCAGTTCATACTCTAGAGATAATGAGCAGTTCTTC.

The CDR3 is CASSFDSLYNEQFF. CDR3 nucleotides: TGTGCCAGCAGTTTTGACAGTCTGTACAATGAGCAGTTCTTC. This rearrangement joins TRBV6-2 or TRBV6-3 to TRBJ2-1, with a possible D match to TRBD1 (5 bases). Germline-derived CDR1 and CDR2 are MNHEY and SVGEGT. This CDR3 is built from 14 residues. The V end lost 4 bases, the J end lost 4 bases, and 11 bases lay between the germline ends.

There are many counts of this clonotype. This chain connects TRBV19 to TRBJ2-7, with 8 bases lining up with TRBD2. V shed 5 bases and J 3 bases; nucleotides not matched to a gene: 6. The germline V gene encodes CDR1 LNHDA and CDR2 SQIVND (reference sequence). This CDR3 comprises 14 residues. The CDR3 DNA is TGTGCCAGTAGTGTCGGGACTAGAGGCTACGAGCAGTACTTC. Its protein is CASSVGTRGYEQYF.

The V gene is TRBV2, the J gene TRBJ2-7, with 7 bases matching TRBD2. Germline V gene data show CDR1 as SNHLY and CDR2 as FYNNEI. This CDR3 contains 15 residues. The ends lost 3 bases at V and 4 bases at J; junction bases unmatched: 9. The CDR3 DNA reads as TGTGCCAGCAGTGAGAGCGTCGGCGGGGGATACGAGCAGTACTTC. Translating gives CASSESVGGGYEQYF.

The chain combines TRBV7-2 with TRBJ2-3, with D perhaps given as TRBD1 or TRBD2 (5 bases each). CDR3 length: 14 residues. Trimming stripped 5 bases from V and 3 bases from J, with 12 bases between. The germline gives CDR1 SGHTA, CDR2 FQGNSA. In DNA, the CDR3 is TGTGCCAGCAGCCGGGGCCCCCTGACAGATACGCAGTATTTT. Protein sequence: CASSRGPLTDTQYF.

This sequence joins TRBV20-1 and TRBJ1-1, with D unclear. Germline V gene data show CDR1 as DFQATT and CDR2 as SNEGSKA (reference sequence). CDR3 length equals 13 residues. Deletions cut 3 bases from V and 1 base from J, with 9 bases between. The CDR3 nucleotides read TGCAGTGCTAGTTACGGGCGGAACACTGAAGCTTTCTTT. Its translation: CSASYGRNTEAFF.

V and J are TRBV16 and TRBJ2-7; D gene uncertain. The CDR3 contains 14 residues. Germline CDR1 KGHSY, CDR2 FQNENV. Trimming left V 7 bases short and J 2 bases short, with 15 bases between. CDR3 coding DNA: TGTGCCAGCACCCGACCCGCTTATCCCTACGAGCAGTACTTC. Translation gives CASTRPAYPYEQYF.

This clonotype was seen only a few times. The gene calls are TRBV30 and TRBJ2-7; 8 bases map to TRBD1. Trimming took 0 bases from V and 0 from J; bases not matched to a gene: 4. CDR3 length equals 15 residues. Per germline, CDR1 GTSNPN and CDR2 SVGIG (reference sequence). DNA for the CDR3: TGTGCCTGGAGTGTCGGGACAGGTAGCTCCTACGAGCAGTACTTC. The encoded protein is CAWSVGTGSSYEQYF.

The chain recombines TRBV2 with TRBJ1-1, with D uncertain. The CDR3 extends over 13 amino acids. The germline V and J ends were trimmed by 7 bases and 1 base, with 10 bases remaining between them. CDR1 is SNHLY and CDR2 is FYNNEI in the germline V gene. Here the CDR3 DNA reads TGTGCCAGCAATCCCCTTTCGAACACTGAAGCTTTCTTT. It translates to CASNPLSNTEAFF.

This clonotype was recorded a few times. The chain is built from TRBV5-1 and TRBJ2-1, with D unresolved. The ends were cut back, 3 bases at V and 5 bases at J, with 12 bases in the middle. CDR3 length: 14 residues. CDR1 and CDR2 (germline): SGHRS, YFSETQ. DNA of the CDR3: TGCGCCAGCAGCTCCCTCGGATCCAACAATGAGCAGTTCTTC. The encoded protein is CASSSLGSNNEQFF.

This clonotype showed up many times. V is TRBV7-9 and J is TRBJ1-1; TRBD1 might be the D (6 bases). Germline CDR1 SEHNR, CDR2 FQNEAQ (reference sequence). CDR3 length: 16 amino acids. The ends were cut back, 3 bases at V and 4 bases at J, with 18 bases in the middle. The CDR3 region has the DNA TGTGCCAGCAGCTTGTCCGGGGGCGCGAGGGGCACTGAAGCTTTCTTT. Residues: CASSLSGGARGTEAFF.

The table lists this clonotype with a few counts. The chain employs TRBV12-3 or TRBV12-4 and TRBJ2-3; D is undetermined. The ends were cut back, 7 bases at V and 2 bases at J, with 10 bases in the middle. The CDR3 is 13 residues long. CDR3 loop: CASTPQVTDTQYF. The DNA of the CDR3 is TGTGCCAGCACCCCTCAGGTCACAGATACGCAGTATTTT.

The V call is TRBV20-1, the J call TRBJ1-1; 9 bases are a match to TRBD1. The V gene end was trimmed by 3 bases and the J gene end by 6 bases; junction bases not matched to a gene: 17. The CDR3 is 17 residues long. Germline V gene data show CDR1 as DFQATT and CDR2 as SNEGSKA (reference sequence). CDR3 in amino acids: CSASKSLGGQGMAEAFF. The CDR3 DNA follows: TGCAGTGCTAGTAAGTCTTTAGGAGGACAGGGGATGGCTGAAGCTTTCTTT.

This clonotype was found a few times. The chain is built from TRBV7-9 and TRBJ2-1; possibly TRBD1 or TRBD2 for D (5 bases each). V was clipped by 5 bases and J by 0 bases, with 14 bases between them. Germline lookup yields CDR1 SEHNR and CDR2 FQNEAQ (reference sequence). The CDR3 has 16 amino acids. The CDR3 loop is CASSPGAYTSYNEQFF. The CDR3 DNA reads TGTGCCAGCAGCCCCGGGGCGTACACCTCCTACAATGAGCAGTTCTTC.

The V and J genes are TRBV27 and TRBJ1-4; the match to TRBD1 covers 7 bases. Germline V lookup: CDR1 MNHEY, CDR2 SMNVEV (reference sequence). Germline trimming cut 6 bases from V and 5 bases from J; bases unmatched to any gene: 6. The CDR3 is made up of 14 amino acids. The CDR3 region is CASSRAGGNEKLFF. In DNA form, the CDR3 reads TGTGCCAGCAGCCGAGCAGGGGGGAATGAAAAACTGTTTTTT.

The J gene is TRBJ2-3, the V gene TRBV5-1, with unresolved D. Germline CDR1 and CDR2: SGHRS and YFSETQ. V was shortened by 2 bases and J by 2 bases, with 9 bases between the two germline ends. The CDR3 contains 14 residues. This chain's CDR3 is CASSFNLDTDTQYF. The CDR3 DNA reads TGCGCCAGCAGCTTCAACCTCGACACAGATACGCAGTATTTT.

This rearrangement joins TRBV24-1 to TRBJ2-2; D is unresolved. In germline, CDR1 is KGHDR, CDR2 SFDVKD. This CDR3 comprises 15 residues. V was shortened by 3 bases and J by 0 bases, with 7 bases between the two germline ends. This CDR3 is CATSDPHSNTGELFF. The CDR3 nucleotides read TGTGCCACCAGTGATCCTCACTCGAACACCGGGGAGCTGTTTTTT.

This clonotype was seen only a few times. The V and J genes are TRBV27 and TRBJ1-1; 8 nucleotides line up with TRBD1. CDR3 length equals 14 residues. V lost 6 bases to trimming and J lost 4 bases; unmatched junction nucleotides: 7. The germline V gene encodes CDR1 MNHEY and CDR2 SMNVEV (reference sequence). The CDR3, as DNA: TGTGCCAGCAGAACAACAGGGGGTATCACTGAAGCTTTCTTT. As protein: CASRTTGGITEAFF.

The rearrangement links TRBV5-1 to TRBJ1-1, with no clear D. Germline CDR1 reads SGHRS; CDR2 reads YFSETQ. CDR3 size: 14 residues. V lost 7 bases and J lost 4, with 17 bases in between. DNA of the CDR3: TGCGCCAGCGCTGGTGGGAGCCGTCCCACTGAAGCTTTCTTT. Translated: CASAGGSRPTEAFF.

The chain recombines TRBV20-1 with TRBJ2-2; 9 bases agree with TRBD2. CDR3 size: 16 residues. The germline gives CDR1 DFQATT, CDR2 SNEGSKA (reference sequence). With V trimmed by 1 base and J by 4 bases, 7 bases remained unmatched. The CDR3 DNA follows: TGCAGTGCTAGAGTTTTTAGCGGGGGAGGCACCGGGGAGCTGTTTTTT. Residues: CSARVFSGGGTGELFF.